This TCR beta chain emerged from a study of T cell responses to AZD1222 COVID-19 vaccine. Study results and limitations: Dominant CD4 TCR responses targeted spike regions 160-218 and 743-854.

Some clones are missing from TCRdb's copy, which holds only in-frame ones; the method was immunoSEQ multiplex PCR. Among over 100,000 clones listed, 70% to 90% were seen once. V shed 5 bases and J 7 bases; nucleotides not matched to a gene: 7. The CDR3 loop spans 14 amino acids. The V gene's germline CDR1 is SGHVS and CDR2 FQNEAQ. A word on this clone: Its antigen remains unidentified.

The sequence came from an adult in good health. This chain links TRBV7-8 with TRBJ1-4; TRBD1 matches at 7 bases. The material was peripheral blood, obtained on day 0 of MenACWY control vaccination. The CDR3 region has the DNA TGTGCCAGCAGCCAATACAGGGGTCGTGAAAAACTGTTTTTT. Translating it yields CASSQYRGREKLFF.